This T cell receptor (beta chain) was found in a study of Ad26.COV2.S vaccination and SARS-CoV-2 variants. About this clone itself: Its antigen is currently unknown.

Generated by immunoSEQ multiplex PCR, the TCRdb table keeps only in-frame clones and is missing some. The data hold over 85,000 clones, with over 70% observed a single time. Looked up from germline, CDR1 is MDHEN and CDR2 is SYDVKM. The V end was cut by 2 bases, the J end by 4 bases, with 9 bases between. This CDR3 spans 13 amino acids. Overall study findings and caveats: Vaccinees showed greater spike-specific TCR breadth than placebo recipients. Comparable non-spike TCR breadth was observed in vaccine and placebo recipients.

The chain combines TRBV28 with TRBJ2-7, with D unresolved. The sequence was collected from a human donor who had recovered from COVID-19. This specimen was peripheral blood, taken after recovery from COVID-19. CDR3 region: CASSLEGNYEQYF. For the CDR3, the DNA is TGTGCCAGCAGTTTAGAAGGGAATTACGAGCAGTACTTC. The whole variable domain, filled in from reference TRBV28 and TRBJ2-7, reads DVKVTQSSRYLVKRTGEKVFLECVQDMDHENMFWYRQDPGLGLRLIYFSYDVKMKEKGDIPEGYSVSREKKERFSLILESASTNQTSMYLCASSLEGNYEQYFGPGTRLTVT.